A single sample gave rise to the 4 T cell receptor beta chains below, sequenced in a study of regulatory T cells in long-lasting Graves disease. Libraries of TCR beta came from iRepertoire HTBI primers plus Arm-PCR of CDR3 regions. From the multiplex PCR reads, TCRdb called clonotypes with MiXCR, one entry per CDR3 protein. The top ten clones hold roughly an eighth of a sample with about 430,000 distinct CDR3 sequences, around a fifth of them seen once. Time point noted: persistent/refractory GD, antithyroid drugs over 5 years with positive TRAb. The TCR library used RNA extracted from PBMCs. Material: peripheral blood mononuclear cells (PBMCs), obtained when the disease was refractory, from a patient treated with antithyroid drugs. These TCRs come from a female donor with Graves disease.

In its sample, this clonotype was seen many times. The chain employs TRBV28 and TRBJ1-5; the D gene is possibly TRBD1 (6 bases). CDR3 size: 13 residues. Trimming left V 7 bases short and J 1 base short, with 8 bases between. In germline, CDR1 is MDHEN, CDR2 SYDVKM. CDR3 amino acids: CASIQGSNQPQHF. The DNA of the CDR3 is TGTGCCAGCATCCAGGGGAGCAATCAGCCCCAGCATTTT.

This clonotype was counted only a few times. The chain is built from TRBV25-1 and TRBJ2-7, with D unclear. There are 8 residues in the CDR3. Germline V gene lookup returns CDR1 MGHDK and CDR2 SYGVNS. V lost 3 bases to trimming and J lost 10 bases, with 1 base between them. The CDR3 sequence is CASSDQYF. The CDR3 coding sequence is TGTGCCAGCAGTGACCAGTACTTC.

This clonotype appeared a single time. The V call is TRBV12-3 or TRBV12-4, the J call TRBJ2-4, with 13 bases identical to TRBD2. The CDR3 runs 17 residues. V lost 6 bases to trimming and J lost 0 bases; unmatched junction nucleotides: 5. The CDR3 protein is CASSALAGGVAKNIQYF. The CDR3, as DNA: TGTGCCAGCAGCGCACTAGCGGGAGGGGTAGCCAAAAACATTCAGTACTTC.

The sample holds many counts of this clonotype. The rearrangement links TRBV27 to TRBJ2-1; 7 nucleotides align to TRBD1. Germline V gives CDR1 MNHEY, CDR2 SMNVEV (reference sequence). Unmatched junction bases numbered 4, after V lost 3 bases and J lost 2 bases. The CDR3 consists of 15 residues. The CDR3 DNA reads TGTGCCAGCAGTTTCTTGGACAGGACCTACAATGAGCAGTTCTTC. Residues: CASSFLDRTYNEQFF.